These 27 T cell receptor beta chains were sequenced from one sample in a study of blood T cell repertoires in COVID-19. Sequencing was performed with immunoSEQ multiplex PCR; in TCRdb, only in-frame clones are kept and a portion is missing. The profile shows approximately 84,000 clones, around four fifths of them singletons. Input material: peripheral blood. Source of these receptors: a human donor in a cohort sampled during active COVID-19.

The chain employs TRBV14 and TRBJ2-2, with D perhaps matching TRBD2 (6 bases). V dropped 0 bases and J dropped 2 bases, with 10 bases sitting between them. Germline V gene data show CDR1 as SGHDN and CDR2 as FVKESK. The CDR3 has 16 residues. The CDR3: CASSQDIADNTGELFF. Written as DNA, the CDR3 is TGTGCCAGCAGCCAAGACATAGCGGATAACACCGGGGAGCTGTTTTTT.

This clone is a singleton in its sample. This chain joins TRBV28 and TRBJ1-4; D is uncertain. The V and J ends lost 1 base and 3 bases respectively, with 12 bases between them. CDR3 size: 16 residues. Germline V lookup: CDR1 MDHEN, CDR2 SYDVKM. The CDR3 DNA reads as TGTGCCAGCAGTTTATACAGCCCCAAGGCTAATGAAAAACTGTTTTTT. Translated, it gives CASSLYSPKANEKLFF.

The chain is built from TRBV7-9 and TRBJ1-2; D remains unclear. The ends were cut back, 1 base at V and 0 bases at J, with 12 bases in the middle. This CDR3 is built from 16 residues. Germline loops: CDR1 SEHNR, CDR2 FQNEAQ (reference sequence). The CDR3 DNA reads as TGTGCCAGCAGCTTAGGGGGAGGAGGGCCTAACTATGGCTACACCTTC. Its translation: CASSLGGGGPNYGYTF.

This chain joins TRBV2 and TRBJ2-7, with D maybe TRBD2 (6 bases). From germline, CDR1 is SNHLY and CDR2 FYNNEI. The CDR3 has 12 residues. Trimming removed 10 bases at V and 1 base at J, with 11 bases between. The CDR3 DNA reads as TGTGCCACCGCCGGGAGTTCCTACGAGCAGTACTTC. Its protein product is CATAGSSYEQYF.

This chain uses TRBV12-3 or TRBV12-4 with TRBJ2-7; 7 bases align to TRBD2. The CDR3 contains 13 residues. J lost 3 bases, V lost 8 bases, and 7 bases had no gene match. This chain's CDR3 is CASGSSGHYEQYF. The CDR3 coding sequence is TGTGCCAGCGGGTCTAGCGGACACTACGAGCAGTACTTC.

This clone was seen only a few times. V gene TRBV5-6 combines with J gene TRBJ2-5, with D maybe TRBD1 (5 bases). CDR3 length: 17 residues. Germline V lookup: CDR1 SGHDT, CDR2 YYEEEE. V dropped 2 bases and J dropped 5 bases, with 22 bases sitting between them. The CDR3 loop is CASSFISVGSKGETQYF. For the CDR3, the DNA is TGTGCCAGCAGCTTCATATCGGTTGGCTCTAAGGGGGAGACCCAGTACTTC.

The chain links TRBV28 to TRBJ2-2; 8 nucleotides align to TRBD1. After removal of 5 bases from V and 0 bases from J, the junction contained 5 bases not matched to a gene. Germline V gene data show CDR1 as MDHEN and CDR2 as SYDVKM. This CDR3 has 16 residues. The CDR3 region is CASSTGGYSNTGELFF. Written as DNA, the CDR3 is TGTGCCAGCAGTACAGGGGGGTATTCGAACACCGGGGAGCTGTTTTTT.

The rearrangement links TRBV28 to TRBJ2-1; 9 positions agree with TRBD2. J gave up 5 bases and V 8 bases, and 10 bases lay outside the gene matches. This CDR3 has 15 amino acids. Germline-derived CDR1 and CDR2 are MDHEN and SYDVKM. As DNA, the CDR3 is TGTGCCAGCGGACGGAGTCTAGCGGGGAACAATGAGCAGTTCTTC. It codes for CASGRSLAGNNEQFF. The full variable domain, in which reference TRBV28 and TRBJ2-1 provide the parts outside the CDR3, is DVKVTQSSRYLVKRTGEKVFLECVQDMDHENMFWYRQDPGLGLRLIYFSYDVKMKEKGDIPEGYSVSREKKERFSLILESASTNQTSMYLCASGRSLAGNNEQFFGPGTRLTVL.

The DNA for the CDR3 is TGCGCCAGCAGCTTGGGCCCCCTCGCGGGGGACAATGAGCAGTTCTTC. This sequence encodes CASSLGPLAGDNEQFF. The chain joins TRBV5-1 to TRBJ2-1, with 7 bases identical to TRBD2. Trimming at V came to 0 bases and at J to 5 bases, leaving 8 bases not matched to a gene. CDR1 SGHRS and CDR2 YFSETQ come from the germline V gene. The CDR3 sequence is 16 residues long.

This clone was seen once. The V call is TRBV25-1, the J call TRBJ2-5; 7 bases are shared with TRBD2. V shed 4 bases, J shed 4 bases, and the junction held 3 bases outside the gene matches. Germline V gives CDR1 MGHDK, CDR2 SYGVNS. The CDR3 covers 13 residues. This chain's CDR3 is CASSVGGRETQYF. DNA of the CDR3: TGTGCCAGCAGTGTGGGCGGGAGAGAGACCCAGTACTTC.

DNA for the CDR3: TGTGCCAGCAGTTTGATATTCTCCGGGACAGAGTATGAAAAACTGTTTTTT. Translated, it gives CASSLIFSGTEYEKLFF. The gene calls are TRBV28 and TRBJ1-4, with 7 nucleotides matching TRBD1. Trimming at V came to 3 bases and at J to 6 bases, leaving 13 bases not matched to a gene. The germline V gene encodes CDR1 MDHEN and CDR2 SYDVKM. CDR3 length: 17 amino acids.

This clone was seen just once. V gene TRBV25-1 combines with J gene TRBJ2-5; 10 nucleotides line up with TRBD2. The J segment lost 2 bases and the V segment lost 3 bases, leaving 6 bases of the junction unmatched. This CDR3 contains 16 residues. Germline values: CDR1 MGHDK, CDR2 SYGVNS. CDR3: CASSDLLAGAQETQYF. CDR3 bases: TGTGCCAGCAGTGATTTGCTAGCGGGGGCTCAAGAGACCCAGTACTTC.

The chain recombines TRBV3-1 (or the pseudogene TRBV3-2) with TRBJ2-2; possible D gene TRBD1, 6 bases. This CDR3 comprises 21 residues. V was shortened by 2 bases and J by 7 bases, with 32 bases between the two germline ends. Per germline, CDR1 LGHDT and CDR2 YNNKEL (reference sequence). The CDR3 nucleotides are TGTGCCAGCAGCCAACAGGGGTCAACACTCCGGGATATTGGAAGGGACGGGGAGCTGTTTTTT. Translated, it gives CASSQQGSTLRDIGRDGELFF.

The V and J genes are TRBV9 and TRBJ2-6, with D unresolved. CDR1 is SGDLS and CDR2 is YYNGEE in the germline V gene. The CDR3 loop spans 18 amino acids. Trimming removed 3 bases at V and 0 bases at J, with 16 bases between. The CDR3 bases are TGTGCCAGCAGCGCCCGACGACAACGTCACTCTGGGGCCAACGTCCTGACTTTC. Its translation is CASSARRQRHSGANVLTF.

About this clone: The identical CDR3 is also encoded by other nucleotide sequences in the sample. This chain connects TRBV2 to TRBJ2-7, with 7 bases matching TRBD1. This CDR3 region has 13 residues. Losses at the gene ends were 6 bases for V and 4 bases for J; bases not matched to a gene: 6. Germline V CDR1 and CDR2: SNHLY, FYNNEI. The CDR3 protein is CASSPDRDYEQYF. The CDR3 coding sequence is TGTGCCAGCAGCCCCGACAGGGATTACGAGCAGTACTTC.

A few counts support this clone. V and J are TRBV18 and TRBJ2-1; 10 bases agree with TRBD2. The CDR3 runs to 15 residues. The V segment lost 2 bases and the J segment 6 bases; nucleotides outside the gene matches: 4. Germline V gene lookup returns CDR1 KGHSH and CDR2 LQKENI. The CDR3 DNA reads TGTGCCAGCTCACCAGGGACTAGCGCTTTCAATGAGCAGTTCTTC. Residues: CASSPGTSAFNEQFF.

The rearrangement joins TRBV6-1 to TRBJ2-3, with D unclear. The CDR3 is 14 residues long. Trimming took off 2 bases at V and 0 bases at J, with 6 bases between the two ends. Per germline, CDR1 MNHNS and CDR2 SASEGT. This CDR3 reads CASSETFSTDTQYF. The DNA of the CDR3 is TGTGCCAGCAGTGAAACTTTTAGCACAGATACGCAGTATTTT.

This clone showed up just once. The genes are TRBV2 and TRBJ1-4; unclear D gene. V lost 3 bases to trimming and J lost 8 bases, with 19 bases between them. The CDR3 is 16 residues long. In germline, CDR1 is SNHLY, CDR2 FYNNEI. CDR3 protein: CASSDRASPRGEKLFF. CDR3 bases: TGTGCCAGCAGTGATCGCGCATCCCCCCGAGGGGAAAAACTGTTTTTT.

The V call is TRBV29-1, the J call TRBJ1-2; 8 bases map to TRBD1. V gave up 7 bases and J gave up 6 bases; unmatched junction bases: 7. CDR1 is SQVTM, CDR2 ANQGSEA, per germline. The CDR3 loop spans 12 amino acids. The CDR3 DNA reads TGCAGCGGAAAGACAGGGGTCAATGGCTACACCTTC. This gives the protein CSGKTGVNGYTF. The entire variable domain, with the rest obtained from reference TRBV29-1 and TRBJ1-2, is as follows: SAVISQKPSRDICQRGTSLTIQCQVDSQVTMMFWYRQQPGQSLTLIATANQGSEATYESGFVIDKFPISRPNLTFSTLTVSNMSPEDSSIYLCSGKTGVNGYTFGSGTRLTVV.

This sequence joins TRBV7-9 and TRBJ1-2, with TRBD1 identical over 7 bases. Germline CDR1 is SEHNR and CDR2 is FQNEAQ (reference sequence). The V segment lost 3 bases and the J segment 7 bases; nucleotides outside the gene matches: 8. The CDR3 loop spans 14 amino acids. CDR3 in amino acids: CASSFDRAQGGYTF. The CDR3 nucleotides read TGTGCCAGCAGCTTCGACAGGGCACAGGGTGGCTACACCTTC.

The chain employs TRBV11-2 and TRBJ2-7; TRBD2 might be the D (6 bases). The V and J ends lost 0 bases and 3 bases respectively, with 18 bases between them. Germline V gene lookup returns CDR1 SGHAT and CDR2 FQNNGV. The CDR3 is 17 amino acids. CDR3 nucleotides: TGTGCCAGCAGCTTAGATCGCGGAGGGTTGAAATTCTACGAGCAGTACTTC. This sequence encodes CASSLDRGGLKFYEQYF.

The rearrangement uses TRBV3-1 (or the pseudogene TRBV3-2) and TRBJ2-3; D is perhaps TRBD2 (6 bases). The CDR3 is 16 amino acids. V lost 6 bases and J lost 0, with 16 bases in between. Germline V gives CDR1 LGHDT, CDR2 YNNKEL (reference sequence). This CDR3 is CASSPDASGSTDTQYF. The CDR3 region has the DNA TGTGCCAGCAGTCCCGACGCGAGCGGGAGCACAGATACGCAGTATTTT.

The gene calls are TRBV2 and TRBJ1-3; D perhaps matches TRBD1 (5 bases). The V and J ends lost 7 bases and 2 bases respectively, with 12 bases between them. The CDR3 has 14 amino acids. Per the germline V gene, CDR1 is SNHLY and CDR2 is FYNNEI. CDR3 nucleotides: TGTGCCAGCAAGGAGGGGTTTGCTGGAAACACCATATATTTT. The encoded protein is CASKEGFAGNTIYF.

The chain carries TRBV19 and TRBJ2-7; D may be TRBD1 (6 bases). The V and J ends lost 4 bases and 0 bases respectively, with 19 bases between them. The CDR3 runs 17 residues. Germline V gene sequence: CDR1 LNHDA, CDR2 SQIVND (reference sequence). For the CDR3, the DNA is TGTGCCAGTAGTAGACGGGATACAGGGACCATCTCCTACGAGCAGTACTTC. This gives the protein CASSRRDTGTISYEQYF.

The gene calls are TRBV7-3 and TRBJ2-1; D is perhaps TRBD2 (6 bases). V shed 2 bases and J shed 9 bases, with 11 bases lying between them. CDR1 is SGHTA, CDR2 FQGTGA, per germline. This CDR3 comprises 13 residues. The CDR3 loop reads CASSLAGFSEQFF. Here the CDR3 DNA reads TGTGCCAGCAGCTTAGCGGGGTTCTCTGAGCAGTTCTTC.

V gene TRBV15 combines with J gene TRBJ1-4; 7 nucleotides match TRBD1. The J segment lost 5 bases and the V segment lost 0 bases, leaving 12 bases of the junction unmatched. Looked up from germline, CDR1 is LNHNV and CDR2 is YYDKDF (reference sequence). The CDR3 loop spans 18 amino acids. The CDR3 is CATSRDFTAGTENEKLFF. In DNA, the CDR3 is TGTGCCACCAGCAGAGATTTCACCGCCGGGACAGAGAATGAAAAACTGTTTTTT.

This chain joins TRBV5-6 and TRBJ2-7; TRBD1 matches 8 bases. Germline loops: CDR1 SGHDT, CDR2 YYEEEE. V was clipped by 5 bases and J by 6 bases; unmatched bases: 7. CDR3 size: 13 residues. CDR3 in DNA: TGTGCCAGCAGTCGGACAGGGAGCTCCGAGCAGTACTTC. Translating it yields CASSRTGSSEQYF.